What follows are 23 T cell receptor beta chains derived from one specimen sequenced in a study of T cell responses to AZD1222 COVID-19 vaccine. Profiling relied on immunoSEQ multiplex PCR, and the TCRdb table lists in-frame clones only, not all of them. The sample lists approximately 120,000 clones; roughly 87% were seen once. The sequencing used peripheral blood, collected on day 0 of MenACWY control vaccination. The receptors were sampled from an adult in good health.

The chain joins TRBV7-9 to TRBJ2-7; 7 bases align to TRBD1. The trim removed 5 bases at V and 3 bases at J, leaving 13 bases unmatched. Germline CDR1 SEHNR, CDR2 FQNEAQ (reference sequence). The CDR3 is 16 amino acids. This chain's CDR3 is CASSPKQGSDYYEQYF. CDR3 DNA sequence: TGTGCCAGCAGCCCAAAACAGGGGTCGGATTACTACGAGCAGTACTTC.

The V call is TRBV13, the J call TRBJ1-4; no clear D gene. V lost 3 bases and J lost 4, with 9 bases in between. This CDR3 has 14 residues. The V gene's germline CDR1 is PRHDT and CDR2 FYEKMQ (reference sequence). The CDR3 sequence: CASSFQTGNEKLFF. The CDR3 DNA sequence: TGTGCCAGCAGCTTTCAAACGGGTAATGAAAAACTGTTTTTT.

The V and J genes are TRBV5-4 and TRBJ2-7, with TRBD2 identical over 7 bases. The germline V gene has CDR1 SGHNT and CDR2 YYREEE (reference sequence). V lost 4 bases to trimming and J lost 5 bases; unmatched junction nucleotides: 6. The CDR3 loop spans 13 amino acids. For the CDR3, the DNA is TGTGCCAGCAGCCTGGGGAGCGGGGACGAGCAGTACTTC. This sequence encodes CASSLGSGDEQYF.

The chain carries TRBV5-5 and TRBJ2-1, with D maybe TRBD2 (6 bases). Germline V lookup: CDR1 SGHKS, CDR2 YYEKEE (reference sequence). The V and J ends lost 4 bases and 1 base respectively, with 15 bases between them. The CDR3 consists of 16 residues. The CDR3 DNA follows: TGTGCCAGCAGCCGGGACTCCTCCCGGTCCTACAATGAGCAGTTCTTC. It specifies CASSRDSSRSYNEQFF.

This clone came up once. J is TRBJ2-1 and V is TRBV6-5; D gene ambiguous. The germline V and J ends were trimmed by 6 bases and 10 bases, with 10 bases remaining between them. CDR3 size: 11 residues. The germline V gene encodes CDR1 MNHEY and CDR2 SVGAGI. The CDR3 spells CASRTPREQFF. DNA for the CDR3: TGTGCCAGCAGGACCCCAAGGGAGCAGTTCTTC.

The V gene is TRBV7-9, the J gene TRBJ2-1; D is ambiguous. With 8 bases removed from V and 6 bases from J, the gap between germline ends came to 11 bases. Germline V gene lookup returns CDR1 SEHNR and CDR2 FQNEAQ (reference sequence). The CDR3 length is 12 residues. CDR3 sequence (DNA): TGTGCCAGCGGGATACAGAGCAATGAGCAGTTCTTC. This codes for CASGIQSNEQFF.

The chain joins TRBV10-3 to TRBJ1-3; D is unclear. The CDR3 length is 12 residues. Trimming shortened V by 3 bases and J by 4 bases, and 4 bases separated the two germline ends. Germline loops: CDR1 ENHRY, CDR2 SYGVKD. The CDR3 loop reads CAISEGGNTIYF. DNA of the CDR3: TGTGCCATCAGTGAAGGAGGAAACACCATATATTTT.

CDR3 residues: CASSPDGSAAANYGYTF. The CDR3 DNA is TGTGCCAGCAGCCCCGATGGCAGCGCAGCAGCTAACTATGGCTACACCTTC. The gene calls are TRBV27 and TRBJ1-2; D gene uncertain. The germline V gene encodes CDR1 MNHEY and CDR2 SMNVEV (reference sequence). The V end was cut by 6 bases, the J end by 0 bases, with 20 bases between. CDR3 length: 17 amino acids.

This rearrangement joins TRBV5-6 to TRBJ2-7, with D perhaps matching TRBD1 (6 bases). The CDR3 loop spans 15 amino acids. Trimming took off 0 bases at V and 0 bases at J, with 10 bases between the two ends. CDR1 and CDR2 (germline): SGHDT, YYEEEE. The CDR3, as DNA: TGTGCCAGCAGCTTGGCAGGGGTTTACTCCTACGAGCAGTACTTC. This codes for CASSLAGVYSYEQYF.

The chain joins TRBV10-1 to TRBJ1-4; a possible D gene is TRBD1 (5 bases). The V gene lost 8 bases and the J gene lost 3 bases, with 10 bases spanning the gap. CDR1 and CDR2 (germline): WNHNN, SYGVQD (reference sequence). This CDR3 is built from 13 residues. CDR3 amino acids: CASPGLANEKLFF. CDR3 sequence (DNA): TGCGCCAGCCCAGGGTTGGCTAATGAAAAACTGTTTTTT.

The rearrangement joins TRBV18 to TRBJ1-1, with D possibly TRBD1 on 5 matching bases. The length of the CDR3 is 13 residues. The germline CDR1 and CDR2 sequences are KGHSH and LQKENI. With 3 bases removed from V and 4 bases from J, the gap between germline ends came to 9 bases. CDR3 DNA sequence: TGTGCCAGCTCACCTCCCGGGGCCACTGAAGCTTTCTTT. Protein sequence: CASSPPGATEAFF.

The chain combines TRBV28 with TRBJ1-3, with 8 bases matching TRBD1. The V gene end was trimmed by 1 base and the J gene end by 2 bases; junction bases not matched to a gene: 10. CDR3 size: 18 residues. Germline-derived CDR1 and CDR2 are MDHEN and SYDVKM. CDR3 sequence: CASSLYIAAGGPGNTIYF. As DNA, the CDR3 is TGTGCCAGCAGTTTATACATCGCGGCAGGGGGCCCTGGAAACACCATATATTTT.

The chain carries TRBV9 and TRBJ2-7, with 7 bases fitting TRBD1. The germline gives CDR1 SGDLS, CDR2 YYNGEE. The junction had 7 bases not matched to a gene; V was cut back by 1 base and J by 3 bases. This CDR3 comprises 15 residues. CDR3 region: CASSVTGTEVYEQYF. In DNA, the CDR3 is TGTGCCAGCAGCGTAACCGGGACAGAGGTCTACGAGCAGTACTTC.

This clone has only one observation. The chain uses TRBV5-4 and TRBJ2-3, with 8 positions matching TRBD2. The CDR3 totals 12 residues. J was trimmed by 14 bases and V by 0 bases; bases with no gene match: 5. Germline V gene lookup returns CDR1 SGHNT and CDR2 YYREEE (reference sequence). CDR3 sequence (DNA): TGTGCCAGCAGCTTGGGAGGCGGGAGGAGGTATTTT. It translates to CASSLGGGRRYF. The complete variable domain, with remaining parts taken from reference TRBV5-4 and TRBJ2-3, reads ETGVTQSPTHLIKTRGQQVTLRCSSQSGHNTVSWYQQALGQGPQFIFQYYREEENGRGNFPPRFSGLQFPNYSSELNVNALELDDSALYLCASSLGGGRRYFGPGTRLTVL.

DNA of the CDR3: TGTGCCAGCAGCCCGGACCCAGAGAGCTCCTACGAGCAGTACTTC. As protein: CASSPDPESSYEQYF. This chain joins TRBV5-4 and TRBJ2-7; no clear D. V was trimmed by 4 bases and J by 0 bases, leaving 14 bases between them. CDR1 and CDR2 from the germline V gene are SGHNT and YYREEE (reference sequence). The CDR3 is 15 residues long. Full variable domain (missing parts from reference TRBV5-4 and TRBJ2-7): ETGVTQSPTHLIKTRGQQVTLRCSSQSGHNTVSWYQQALGQGPQFIFQYYREEENGRGNFPPRFSGLQFPNYSSELNVNALELDDSALYLCASSPDPESSYEQYFGPGTRLTVT.

This clone was observed a single time. The V gene is TRBV2, the J gene TRBJ2-3, with TRBD2 matching over 12 bases. The V and J ends lost 6 bases and 5 bases, in that order; junction bases with no gene match: 9. CDR1 and CDR2 from the germline V gene are SNHLY and FYNNEI. This CDR3 spans 16 amino acids. Written as DNA, the CDR3 is TGTGCCAGCAGGGGGAGACTAGCGGGAGTGGAAGATACGCAGTATTTT. Protein product: CASRGRLAGVEDTQYF.

The rearrangement links TRBV6-2 or TRBV6-3 to TRBJ2-5, with 15 nucleotides matching TRBD2. CDR1 is MNHEY, CDR2 SVGEGT, per germline. V trimming: 6 bases; J trimming: 4 bases; junction bases outside the gene matches: 9. The CDR3 consists of 17 residues. CDR3 sequence reads: CASSLGTSGGPGETQYF. CDR3 DNA sequence: TGTGCCAGCAGCCTCGGGACTAGCGGGGGGCCGGGAGAGACCCAGTACTTC.

The chain has TRBV28 and TRBJ2-7; TRBD1 might be the D (5 bases). Trimming shortened V by 8 bases and J by 1 base, and 18 bases separated the two germline ends. This CDR3 contains 15 residues. CDR1 is MDHEN and CDR2 is SYDVKM in the germline V gene. The CDR3 region is CASAGQGDPSYEQYF. The CDR3 region has the DNA TGTGCCAGCGCTGGTCAGGGCGACCCATCCTACGAGCAGTACTTC.

The chain joins TRBV7-2 to TRBJ1-3; the D is unclear. V dropped 5 bases and J dropped 0 bases, with 17 bases sitting between them. This CDR3 is built from 17 residues. Germline CDR1 reads SGHTA; CDR2 reads FQGNSA. The DNA for the CDR3 is TGTGCCAGCAGCCCCGGCGGAGGGCTCCGCTCTGGAAACACCATATATTTT. It codes for CASSPGGGLRSGNTIYF. Complete variable domain (other parts from reference TRBV7-2 and TRBJ1-3): GAGVSQSPSNKVTEKGKDVELRCDPISGHTALYWYRQSLGQGLEFLIYFQGNSAPDKSGLPSDRFSAERTGGSVSTLTIQRTQQEDSAVYLCASSPGGGLRSGNTIYFGEGSWLTVV.

V and J are TRBV10-3 and TRBJ2-1, with TRBD2 identical over 8 bases. The V and J ends lost 7 bases and 6 bases, in that order; junction bases with no gene match: 11. The CDR3 totals 15 residues. CDR1 ENHRY and CDR2 SYGVKD come from the germline V gene. The CDR3 region has the DNA TGTGCCATCAACCCCGGGGTAGCGGGAACCAATGAGCAGTTCTTC. It codes for CAINPGVAGTNEQFF.

V usage is TRBV29-1 and J usage is TRBJ1-1; 9 bases fit TRBD1. The CDR3 totals 13 residues. The trim removed 7 bases at V and 4 bases at J, leaving 7 bases unmatched. Germline V gene sequence: CDR1 SQVTM, CDR2 ANQGSEA. Written as DNA, the CDR3 is TGCAGCGCCGAACGACAGGGGGGCACTGAAGCTTTCTTT. Its translation is CSAERQGGTEAFF.

This sequence joins TRBV28 and TRBJ1-5; tentative D call: TRBD1 (6 bases). CDR1 MDHEN and CDR2 SYDVKM come from the germline V gene. The CDR3 covers 14 residues. V gave up 5 bases and J gave up 9 bases, with 17 bases separating them. CDR3: CASSTQGPQWPQHF. The CDR3 coding sequence is TGTGCCAGCAGTACACAGGGTCCCCAATGGCCCCAGCATTTT.

The chain carries TRBV7-3 and TRBJ2-3; D unclear. Per germline, CDR1 SGHTA and CDR2 FQGTGA. The CDR3 spans 16 residues. V lost 2 bases and J lost 2, with 14 bases in between. The chain's CDR3 is CASSLHRRGTTDTQYF. The CDR3 nucleotides read TGTGCCAGCAGCTTACACCGACGTGGAACCACAGATACGCAGTATTTT.